One sample yielded the 2 T cell receptor beta chains listed below, sequenced in a study of shared clonotypes between healthy human individuals. Some clones are missing from TCRdb's copy, which holds only in-frame ones; the method was immunoSEQ multiplex PCR. The data show roughly 510,000 clones, over 60% seen once. Sequencing was done on a sample of PBMCs. Every receptor here comes from a woman between 40 and 55 years old in good health. Some clones in this sample may be carry-over from other donors' samples.

The rearrangement joins TRBV5-1 to TRBJ2-3, with TRBD2 matching 8 bases. Looked up from germline, CDR1 is SGHRS and CDR2 is YFSETQ. This CDR3 has 14 residues. The V gene end was trimmed by 2 bases and the J gene end by 4 bases; junction bases not matched to a gene: 3. As DNA, the CDR3 is TGCGCCAGCAGCTTTAGCGGGACCCCAGATACGCAGTATTTT. Translated, it gives CASSFSGTPDTQYF.

The chain combines TRBV29-1 with TRBJ2-5, with TRBD1 matching 9 bases. The better agreement between TRBJ2-7 and the DNA end casts doubt on the J call. The CDR3 sequence is 13 residues long. Germline values: CDR1 SQVTM, CDR2 ANQGSEA. The CDR3 nucleotides read TGCAGCGCCGAGGGGACAGGGCACAACGAGCAGTACTTC. It translates to CSAEGTGHNEQYF.